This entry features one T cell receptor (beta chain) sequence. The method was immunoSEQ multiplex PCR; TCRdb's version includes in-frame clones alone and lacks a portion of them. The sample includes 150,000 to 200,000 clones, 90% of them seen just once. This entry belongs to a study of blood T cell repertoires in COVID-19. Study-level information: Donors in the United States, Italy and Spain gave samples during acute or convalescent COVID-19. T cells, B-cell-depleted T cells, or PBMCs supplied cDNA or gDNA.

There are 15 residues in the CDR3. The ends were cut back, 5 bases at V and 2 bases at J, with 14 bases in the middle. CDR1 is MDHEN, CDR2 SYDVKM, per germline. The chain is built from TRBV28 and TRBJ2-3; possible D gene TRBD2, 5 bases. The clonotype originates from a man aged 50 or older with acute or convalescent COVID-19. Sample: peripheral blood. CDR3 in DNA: TGTGCCAGCAGTGAGGGTCGTCGGACCACAGATACGCAGTATTTT. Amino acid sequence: CASSEGRRTTDTQYF.